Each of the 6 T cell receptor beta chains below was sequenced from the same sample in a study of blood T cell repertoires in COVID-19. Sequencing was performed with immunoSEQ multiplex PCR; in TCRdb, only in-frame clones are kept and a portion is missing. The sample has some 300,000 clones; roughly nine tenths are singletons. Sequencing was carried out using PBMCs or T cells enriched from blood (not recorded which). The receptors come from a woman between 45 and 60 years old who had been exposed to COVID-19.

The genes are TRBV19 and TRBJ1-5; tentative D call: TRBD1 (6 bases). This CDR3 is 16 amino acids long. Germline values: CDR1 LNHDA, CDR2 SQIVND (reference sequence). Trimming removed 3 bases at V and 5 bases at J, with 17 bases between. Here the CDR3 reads CASSIISARGHQPQHF. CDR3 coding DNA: TGTGCCAGTAGTATTATATCGGCCAGGGGCCATCAGCCCCAGCATTTT.

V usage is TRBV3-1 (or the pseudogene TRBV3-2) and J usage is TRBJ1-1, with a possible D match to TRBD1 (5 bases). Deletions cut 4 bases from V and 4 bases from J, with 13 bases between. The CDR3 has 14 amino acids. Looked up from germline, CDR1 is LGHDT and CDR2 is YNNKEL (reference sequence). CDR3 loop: CASSPRGGFTEAFF. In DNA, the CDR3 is TGTGCCAGCAGCCCCCGGGGGGGGTTCACTGAAGCTTTCTTT.

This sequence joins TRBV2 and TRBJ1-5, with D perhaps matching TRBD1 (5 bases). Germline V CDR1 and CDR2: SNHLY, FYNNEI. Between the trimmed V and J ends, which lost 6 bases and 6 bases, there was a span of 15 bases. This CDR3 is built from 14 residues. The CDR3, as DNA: TGTGCCAGCAGGGGGCGACATACGGCTCAGCCCCAGCATTTT. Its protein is CASRGRHTAQPQHF.

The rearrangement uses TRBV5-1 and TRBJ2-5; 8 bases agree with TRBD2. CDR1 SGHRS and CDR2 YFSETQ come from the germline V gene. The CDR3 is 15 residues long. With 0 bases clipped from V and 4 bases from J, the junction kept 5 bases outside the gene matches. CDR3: CASSLVPAGAETQYF. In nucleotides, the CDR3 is TGCGCCAGCAGCTTGGTTCCAGCGGGGGCAGAGACCCAGTACTTC.

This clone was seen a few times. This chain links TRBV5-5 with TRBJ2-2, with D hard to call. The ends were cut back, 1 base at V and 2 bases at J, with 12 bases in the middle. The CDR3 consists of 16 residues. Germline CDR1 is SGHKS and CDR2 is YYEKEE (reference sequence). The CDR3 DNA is TGTGCCAGCAGCTTGAACCCTGGGCCCAACACCGGGGAGCTGTTTTTT. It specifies CASSLNPGPNTGELFF.

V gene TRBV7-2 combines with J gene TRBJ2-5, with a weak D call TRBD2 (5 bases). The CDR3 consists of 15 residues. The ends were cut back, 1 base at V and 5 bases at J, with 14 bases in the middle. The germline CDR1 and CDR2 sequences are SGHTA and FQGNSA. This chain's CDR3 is CASSLVERGWETQYF. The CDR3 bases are TGTGCCAGCAGCTTAGTGGAACGGGGATGGGAGACCCAGTACTTC.